This T cell receptor beta chain was profiled in a study of blood T cell repertoires in COVID-19. Study-level background: Collection of acute and convalescent COVID-19 samples took place in the United States, Italy and Spain. From T cells, B-cell-depleted T cells, or PBMCs came the material, which was cDNA or gDNA.

As originally analysed: Reference gene primers were amplified, and this amplification served to estimate nucleated cell counts. Generated by immunoSEQ multiplex PCR, the TCRdb table keeps only in-frame clones and is missing some. The V and J calls and clone size were taken over from that table, and D and trimming were inferred from the DNA. The sample includes 250,000 to 300,000 clones, approximately 90% seen only once; the top ten take roughly 2%. The TCR originated in a woman aged 45 to 65 who had recovered from COVID-19. Sequences were obtained from peripheral blood.

The CDR3 DNA follows: TGTGCCAGCAGCTCAGTGACCGGGGGGGGCTACACCTTC. Its translation is CASSSVTGGGYTF. V gene TRBV7-2 combines with J gene TRBJ1-2, with a tentative D call TRBD1 (5 bases). The V and J ends lost 4 bases and 8 bases respectively, with 14 bases between them. CDR1 and CDR2 (germline): SGHTA, FQGNSA. The CDR3 is 13 amino acids.